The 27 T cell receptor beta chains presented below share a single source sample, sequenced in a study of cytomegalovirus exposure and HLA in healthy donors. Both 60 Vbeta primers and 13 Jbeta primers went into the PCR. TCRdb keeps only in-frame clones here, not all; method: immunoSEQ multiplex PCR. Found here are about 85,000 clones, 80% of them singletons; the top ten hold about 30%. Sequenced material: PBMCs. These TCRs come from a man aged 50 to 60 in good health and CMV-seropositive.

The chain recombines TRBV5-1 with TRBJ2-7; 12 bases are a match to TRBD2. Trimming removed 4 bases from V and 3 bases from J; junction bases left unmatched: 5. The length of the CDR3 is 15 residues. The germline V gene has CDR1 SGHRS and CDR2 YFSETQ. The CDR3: CASSIGTSGFYEQYF. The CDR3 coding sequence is TGCGCCAGCAGCATAGGGACTAGCGGGTTCTACGAGCAGTACTTC.

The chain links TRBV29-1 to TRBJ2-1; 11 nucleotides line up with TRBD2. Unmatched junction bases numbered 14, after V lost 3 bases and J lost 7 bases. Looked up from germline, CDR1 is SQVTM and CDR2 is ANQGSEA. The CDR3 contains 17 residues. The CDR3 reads CSVDFYAGTSGENEQFF. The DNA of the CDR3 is TGCAGCGTTGACTTTTACGCCGGGACTAGCGGAGAGAATGAGCAGTTCTTC.

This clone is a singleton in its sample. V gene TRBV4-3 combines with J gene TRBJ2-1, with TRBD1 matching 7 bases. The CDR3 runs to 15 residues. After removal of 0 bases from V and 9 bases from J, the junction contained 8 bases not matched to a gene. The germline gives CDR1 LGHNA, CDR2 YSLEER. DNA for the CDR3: TGCGCCAGCAGCCAAGACAGGGGGTTTGGGATTGAGCAGTTCTTC. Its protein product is CASSQDRGFGIEQFF.

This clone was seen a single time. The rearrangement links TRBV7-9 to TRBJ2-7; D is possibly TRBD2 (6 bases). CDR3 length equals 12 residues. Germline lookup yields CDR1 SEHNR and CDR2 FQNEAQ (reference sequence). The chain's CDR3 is CSTGDSSYEQYF. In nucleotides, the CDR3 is TGTTCCACCGGGGACTCTTCCTACGAGCAGTACTTC.

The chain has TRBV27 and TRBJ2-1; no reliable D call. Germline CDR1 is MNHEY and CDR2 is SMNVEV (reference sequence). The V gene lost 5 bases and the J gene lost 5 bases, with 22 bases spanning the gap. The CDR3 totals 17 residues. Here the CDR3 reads CASSLRKAAGWDNEQFF. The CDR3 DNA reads TGTGCCAGCAGTCTTCGGAAGGCCGCCGGGTGGGACAATGAGCAGTTCTTC.

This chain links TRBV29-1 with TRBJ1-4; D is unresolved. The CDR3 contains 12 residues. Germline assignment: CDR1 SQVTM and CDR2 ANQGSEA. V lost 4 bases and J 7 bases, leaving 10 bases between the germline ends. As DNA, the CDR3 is TGCAGCGTTGCCGTGACACCTGAAAAACTGTTTTTT. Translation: CSVAVTPEKLFF.

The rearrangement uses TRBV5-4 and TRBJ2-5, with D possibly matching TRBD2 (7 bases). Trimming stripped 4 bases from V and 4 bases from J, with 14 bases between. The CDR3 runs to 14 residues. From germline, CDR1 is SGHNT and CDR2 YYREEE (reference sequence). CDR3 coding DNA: TGTGCCAGCAGCGACGACGCGGGGGCAGAGACCCAGTACTTC. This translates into CASSDDAGAETQYF.

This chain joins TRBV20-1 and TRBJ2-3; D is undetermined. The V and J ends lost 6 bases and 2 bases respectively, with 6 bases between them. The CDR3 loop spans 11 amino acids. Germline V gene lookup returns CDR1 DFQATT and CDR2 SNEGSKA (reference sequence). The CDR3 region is CSAFPTDTQYF. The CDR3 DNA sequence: TGCAGTGCCTTCCCCACAGATACGCAGTATTTT.

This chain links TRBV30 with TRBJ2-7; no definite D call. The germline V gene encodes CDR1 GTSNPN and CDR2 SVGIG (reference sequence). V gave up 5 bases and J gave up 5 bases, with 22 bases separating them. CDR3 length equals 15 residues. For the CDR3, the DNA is TGTGCCTGGGTGCGAGTTGGGCCCCTTTTGCACGAGCAGTACTTC. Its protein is CAWVRVGPLLHEQYF. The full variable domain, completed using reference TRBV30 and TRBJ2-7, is SQTIHQWPATLVQPVGSPLSLECTVEGTSNPNLYWYRQAAGRGLQLLFYSVGIGQISSEVPQNLSASRPQDRQFILSSKKLLLSDSGFYLCAWVRVGPLLHEQYFGPGTRLTVT.

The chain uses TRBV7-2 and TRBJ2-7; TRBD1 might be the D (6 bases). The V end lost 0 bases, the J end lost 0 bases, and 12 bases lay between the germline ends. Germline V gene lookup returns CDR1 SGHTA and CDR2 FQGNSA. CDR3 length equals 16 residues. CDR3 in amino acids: CASSLARAGASYEQYF. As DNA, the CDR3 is TGTGCCAGCAGCTTAGCCAGGGCAGGGGCCTCCTACGAGCAGTACTTC.

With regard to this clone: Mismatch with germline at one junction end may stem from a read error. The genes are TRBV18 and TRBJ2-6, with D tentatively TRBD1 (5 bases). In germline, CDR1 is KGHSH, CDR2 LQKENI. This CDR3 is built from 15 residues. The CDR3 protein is CASSPPAPGANGLTF. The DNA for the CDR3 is TGTGCCAGCTCACCACCTGCTCCTGGGGCCAACGGCCTGACTTTC.

The CDR3, as DNA: TGTGCCAGCAGCGTCGGGACTAGTTTCAGTCAGTACTTC. This gives the protein CASSVGTSFSQYF. The J gene is TRBJ2-4, the V gene TRBV9; 8 nucleotides line up with TRBD2. Germline loops: CDR1 SGDLS, CDR2 YYNGEE. J lost 12 bases, V lost 2 bases, and 7 bases had no gene match. This CDR3 has 13 residues.

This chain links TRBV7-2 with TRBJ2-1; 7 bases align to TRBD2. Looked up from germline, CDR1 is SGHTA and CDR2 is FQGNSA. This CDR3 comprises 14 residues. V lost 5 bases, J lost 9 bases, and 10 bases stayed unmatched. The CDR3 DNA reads TGTGCCAGCAGCGCCTCGGGGGGTTCGACTGAGCAGTTCTTC. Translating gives CASSASGGSTEQFF.

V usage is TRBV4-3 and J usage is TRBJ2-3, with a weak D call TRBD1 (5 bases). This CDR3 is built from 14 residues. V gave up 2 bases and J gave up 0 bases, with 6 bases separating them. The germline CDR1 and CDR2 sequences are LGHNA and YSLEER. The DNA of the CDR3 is TGCGCCAGCAGCCAACAGGGTAGCACAGATACGCAGTATTTT. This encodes CASSQQGSTDTQYF.

CDR3: CASSQDTAGVDNEQFF. The CDR3 DNA follows: TGCGCCAGCAGCCAAGATACGGCGGGAGTCGACAATGAGCAGTTCTTC. The chain uses TRBV4-3 and TRBJ2-1, with 7 bases identical to TRBD2. J lost 5 bases, V lost 0 bases, and 7 bases had no gene match. Germline V gene data show CDR1 as LGHNA and CDR2 as YSLEER. CDR3 length: 16 residues.

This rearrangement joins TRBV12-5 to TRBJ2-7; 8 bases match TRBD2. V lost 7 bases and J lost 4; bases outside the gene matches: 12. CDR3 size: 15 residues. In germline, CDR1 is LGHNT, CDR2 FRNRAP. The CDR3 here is CASAGGASGGYEQYF. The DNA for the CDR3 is TGTGCTAGTGCCGGGGGGGCTAGCGGAGGTTACGAGCAGTACTTC.

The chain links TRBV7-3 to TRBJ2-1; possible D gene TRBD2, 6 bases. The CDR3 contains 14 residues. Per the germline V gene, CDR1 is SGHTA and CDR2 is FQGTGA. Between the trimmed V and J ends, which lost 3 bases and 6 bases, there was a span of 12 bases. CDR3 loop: CASSFSRLVNEQFF. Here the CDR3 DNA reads TGTGCCAGCAGCTTTTCGAGACTAGTCAATGAGCAGTTCTTC. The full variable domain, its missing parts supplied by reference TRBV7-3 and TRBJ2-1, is GAGVSQTPSNKVTEKGKYVELRCDPISGHTALYWYRQSLGQGPEFLIYFQGTGAADDSGLPNDRFFAVRPEGSVSTLKIQRTERGDSAVYLCASSFSRLVNEQFFGPGTRLTVL.

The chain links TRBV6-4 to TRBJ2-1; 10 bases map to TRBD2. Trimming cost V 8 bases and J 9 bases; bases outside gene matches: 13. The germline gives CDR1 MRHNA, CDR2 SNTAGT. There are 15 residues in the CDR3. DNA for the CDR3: TGTGCCAGCTCAAGAGAGGGACTAGCGACGCGTGAGCAGTTCTTC. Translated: CASSREGLATREQFF.

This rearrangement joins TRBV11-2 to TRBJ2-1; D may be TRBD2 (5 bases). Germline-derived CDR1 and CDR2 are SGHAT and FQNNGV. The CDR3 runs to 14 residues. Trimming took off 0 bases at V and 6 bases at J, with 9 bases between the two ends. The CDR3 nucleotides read TGTGCCAGCAGCTTAGATCGCCTAGCCAATGAGCAGTTCTTC. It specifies CASSLDRLANEQFF.

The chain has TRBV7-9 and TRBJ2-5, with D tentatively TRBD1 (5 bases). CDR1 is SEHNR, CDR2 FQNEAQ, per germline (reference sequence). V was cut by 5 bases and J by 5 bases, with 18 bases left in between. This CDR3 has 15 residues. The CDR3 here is CASSRSLGSGETQYF. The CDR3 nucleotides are TGTGCCAGCAGCCGCAGTTTGGGTTCAGGGGAGACCCAGTACTTC. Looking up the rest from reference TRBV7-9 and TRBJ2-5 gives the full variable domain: DTGVSQNPRHKITKRGQNVTFRCDPISEHNRLYWYRQTLGQGPEFLTYFQNEAQLEKSRLLSDRFSAERPKGSFSTLEIQRTEQGDSAMYLCASSRSLGSGETQYFGPGTRLLVL.

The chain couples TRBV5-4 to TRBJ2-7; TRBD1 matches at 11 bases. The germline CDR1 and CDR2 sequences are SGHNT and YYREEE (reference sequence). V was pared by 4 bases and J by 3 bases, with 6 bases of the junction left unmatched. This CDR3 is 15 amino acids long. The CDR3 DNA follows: TGTGCCAGCAGCAGTCGGACAGGGGGCGGCTACGAGCAGTACTTC. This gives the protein CASSSRTGGGYEQYF.

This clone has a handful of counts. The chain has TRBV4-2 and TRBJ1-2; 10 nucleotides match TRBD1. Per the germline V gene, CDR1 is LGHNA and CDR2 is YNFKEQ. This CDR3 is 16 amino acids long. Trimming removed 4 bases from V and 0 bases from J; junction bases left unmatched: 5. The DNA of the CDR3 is TGTGCCAGCAGCCTCACCGGACAGGGGGCTAACTATGGCTACACCTTC. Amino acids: CASSLTGQGANYGYTF.

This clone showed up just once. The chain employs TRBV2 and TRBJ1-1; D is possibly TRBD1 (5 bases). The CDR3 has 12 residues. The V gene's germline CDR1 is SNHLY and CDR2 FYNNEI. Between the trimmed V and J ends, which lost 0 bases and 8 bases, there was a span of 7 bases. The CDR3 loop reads CASSEAGLEAFF. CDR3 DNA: TGTGCCAGCAGTGAAGCGGGGCTGGAAGCTTTCTTT.

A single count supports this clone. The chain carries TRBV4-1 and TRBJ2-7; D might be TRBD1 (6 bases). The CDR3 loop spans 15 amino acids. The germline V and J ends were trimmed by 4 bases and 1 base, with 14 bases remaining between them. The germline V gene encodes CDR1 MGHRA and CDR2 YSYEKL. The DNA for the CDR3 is TGCGCCAGCAGCCCCGGCGTACAGGGTTCCTACGAGCAGTACTTC. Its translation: CASSPGVQGSYEQYF.

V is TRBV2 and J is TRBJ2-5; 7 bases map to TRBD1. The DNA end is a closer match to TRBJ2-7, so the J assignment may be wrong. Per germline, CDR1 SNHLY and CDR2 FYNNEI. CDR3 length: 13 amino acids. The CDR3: CASRTQGPYEQYF. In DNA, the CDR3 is TGTGCCAGCAGGACACAGGGGCCCTACGAGCAGTACTTC.

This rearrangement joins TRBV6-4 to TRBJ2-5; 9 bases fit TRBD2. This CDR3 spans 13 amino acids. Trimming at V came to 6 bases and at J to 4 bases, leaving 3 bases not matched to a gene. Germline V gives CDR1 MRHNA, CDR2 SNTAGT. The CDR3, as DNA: TGTGCCAGCAGCATACTAGCGGGAGAGACCCAGTACTTC. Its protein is CASSILAGETQYF.

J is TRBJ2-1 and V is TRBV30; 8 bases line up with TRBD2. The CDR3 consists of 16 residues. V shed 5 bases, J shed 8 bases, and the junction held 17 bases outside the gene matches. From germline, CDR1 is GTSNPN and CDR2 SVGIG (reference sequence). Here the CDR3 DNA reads TGTGCCTGGCGGGGGGGGAGTTGGGAGCCCCCCCATGAGCAGTTCTTC. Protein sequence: CAWRGGSWEPPHEQFF.